This entry concerns a single TCR beta chain. This sample is part of a study of shared clonotypes between healthy human individuals. Profiling relied on immunoSEQ multiplex PCR, and the TCRdb table lists in-frame clones only, not all of them. The sample has approximately 530,000 clones, 90% to 97% seen once; the top ten hold roughly 0.06%. CDR1 is ENHRY and CDR2 is SYGVKD in the germline V gene. The CDR3 is 16 amino acids. V gave up 5 bases and J gave up 2 bases, with 15 bases separating them. The material sequenced was naive CD4+ T cells sorted from blood. The subset here: CD45RA+ positively selected. The sequence came from a woman aged 25 to 39 in good health. The V call is TRBV10-3, the J call TRBJ2-2; TRBD2 is a possible D gene (5 bases). The CDR3 sequence: CAISNLGSNNTGELFF. The CDR3 bases are TGTGCCATCAGTAACCTAGGGAGTAATAACACCGGGGAGCTGTTTTTT.